This T cell receptor beta chain was retrieved from a study of long-term antiretroviral therapy in people with HIV. Study findings and constraints: Regardless of time point, clones expanded before ART dominated the repertoire. After ART, diversity increased yet remained lower than transplant donor controls. Controls exceeded HIV repertoires in CDR3 length range.

About this clone itself: Its specificity is unknown.

Sequencing used immunoSEQ v3.0 at survey level. Sequenced by immunoSEQ multiplex PCR; TCRdb stores in-frame clones only, minus some. The sample consists of about 25,000 clones, around three quarters of them appearing once. At least one PBMC sample before ART and at least two after were required. The CDR3 extends over 13 amino acids. The V end was cut by 8 bases, the J end by 8 bases, with 15 bases between. From germline, CDR1 is MNHNS and CDR2 SASEGT. The sequencing here drew on unsorted PBMCs, taken 2.1 years after starting antiretroviral therapy. The chain recombines TRBV6-1 with TRBJ1-4; weak D call: TRBD1 (5 bases). The TCR originated in a young man with HIV. This CDR3 is CASSAGGYEKLFF. CDR3 bases: TGTGCCAGCTCAGCTGGGGGGTACGAAAAACTGTTTTTT.